Below, one T cell receptor beta chain is given with its context. Reverse transcription of extracted RNA yielded cDNA, which provided the sequencing template. Assay used: immunoSEQ multiplex PCR; TCRdb lists only in-frame clones, some missing. The data contain about 130,000 clones, 49% of them singletons. This entry belongs to a study of CD8+ T cells in alopecia areata. The germline gives CDR1 GTSNPN, CDR2 SVGIG (reference sequence). The CDR3 sequence is 11 residues long. Between the trimmed V and J ends, which lost 3 bases and 7 bases, there was a span of 10 bases. The material was CD8+ T cells sorted from blood, obtained at week 0. V and J are TRBV30 and TRBJ2-7; the D gene is possibly TRBD1 (6 bases). This receptor was taken from a human donor with alopecia areata. DNA of the CDR3: TGTGCCTGGAGCTCCGACAGGGAGCAGTACTTC. Its protein product is CAWSSDREQYF.